The subject of this entry is one T cell receptor (beta chain). The data are from a study of T cell responses to AZD1222 COVID-19 vaccine. Across the whole study: Second-dose groups at about 4 or about 12 weeks were pooled.

J was trimmed by 1 base and V by 4 bases; bases with no gene match: 13. The CDR3 contains 19 residues. Germline loops: CDR1 SGHAT, CDR2 FQNNGV. Sequencing was performed with immunoSEQ multiplex PCR; in TCRdb, only in-frame clones are kept and a portion is missing. The repertoire holds 110,000 to 150,000 clones, with more than 70% as singletons. This clonotype was obtained from an adult in good health. The chain couples TRBV11-2 to TRBJ2-4; TRBD2 aligns across 10 bases. The material was peripheral blood, obtained on day 0 of AZD1222 vaccination. The DNA of the CDR3 is TGTGCCAGCAGCTATTATAGCGGGGGGTCTCAGGCCGCCAAAAACATTCAGTACTTC. Translation: CASSYYSGGSQAAKNIQYF.